The present T cell receptor (beta chain) was sequenced within a study of blood T cell repertoires in COVID-19. On the study more broadly: The cDNA or gDNA used as material had been derived from T cells, B-cell-depleted T cells, or PBMCs.

The germline V gene encodes CDR1 SEHNR and CDR2 FQNEAQ (reference sequence). This CDR3 has 16 amino acids. With 1 base clipped from V and 5 bases from J, the junction kept 4 bases outside the gene matches. TCRdb keeps only in-frame clones here, not all; method: immunoSEQ multiplex PCR. The table includes some 180,000 clones, approximately 79% detected once. The chain links TRBV7-9 to TRBJ1-5; 11 bases are shared with TRBD1. The sample was PBMCs or T cells enriched from blood (not recorded which). The clonotype was recovered from a woman aged 55-70 years with acute COVID-19. The CDR3 DNA reads as TGTGCCAGCAGCTTAGGGGACAGGGGGTATCATCAGCCCCAGCATTTT. Translating gives CASSLGDRGYHQPQHF.